This T cell receptor beta chain derives from a study of cytomegalovirus exposure and HLA in healthy donors. The study ran its PCR with 60 Vbeta and 13 Jbeta primers. The protocol was immunoSEQ multiplex PCR, while the TCRdb copy is restricted to in-frame clones and leaves out a portion. The repertoire holds about 130,000 clones, with roughly 80% as singletons. Points from the study as a whole: It was reported that TCR beta sequences correctly inferred the HLA-A and HLA-B alleles for most subjects. In a later analysis, a missense DCLRE1C variant was linked to TCR beta V- and J-gene trimming.

Worth noting for this clone: Its antigen is still unknown.

The receptor comes from a boy between 5 and 17 years old in good health and CMV-seronegative. Sequences were obtained from PBMCs.

Here the CDR3 DNA reads TGTGCCAGCAGCACCGTACTAGGCGGCGAGCAGTACTTC. Translation: CASSTVLGGEQYF. The chain couples TRBV7-3 to TRBJ2-7, with a tentative D call TRBD2 (5 bases). The germline V gene has CDR1 SGHTA and CDR2 FQGTGA. V was clipped by 5 bases and J by 6 bases, with 14 bases between them. This CDR3 region has 13 residues.